Listed below are T cell receptor beta chains from one sample, sequenced in a study of T cell responses to AZD1222 COVID-19 vaccine. Using immunoSEQ multiplex PCR, the repertoire was profiled, and TCRdb retains in-frame clones only, with some absent. The sample contains some 170,000 clones, about nine tenths of which appear only once. Sequencing was performed on peripheral blood, taken 28 days after the second AZD1222 dose. The receptors come from an adult who received the AZD1222 COVID-19 vaccine. Each CDR3 is given with its conserved first and last residue. Each record gives: J gene, clone size, D gene, V gene, CDR3 DNA, CDR3 protein. The D gene is left open where the match is weak. Some rows have no size entry. The others give once, few or many, or a class for an expanded clone.

J: TRBJ1-2
size: NA
D: NA
V: TRBV7-9
DNA: TGTGCCAGCAGGAGAGGAGGTGCTAACTATGGCTACACCTTC
CDR3: CASRRGGANYGYTF

J: TRBJ1-5
size: NA
D: NA
V: TRBV12-3/TRBV12-4
DNA: TGTGCCAGCAGTTTAAGGGAAGTACAGCCCCAGCATTTT
CDR3: CASSLREVQPQHF

J: TRBJ2-2
size: NA
D: NA
V: TRBV6-5
DNA: TGTGCCAGCAGGGACCCTCGGAACACCGGGGAGCTGTTTTTT
CDR3: CASRDPRNTGELFF

J: TRBJ2-6
size: NA
D: NA
V: TRBV7-8
DNA: TGTGCCAGCAGCTTCGGAAGCTCTGGGGCCAACGTCCTGACTTTC
CDR3: CASSFGSSGANVLTF

J: TRBJ1-5
size: NA
D: NA
V: TRBV6-5
DNA: TGTGCCAGCAGTTCTAGCGACCCGGGCAGGCAGCCCCAGCATTTT
CDR3: CASSSSDPGRQPQHF

J: TRBJ1-5
size: NA
D: NA
V: TRBV6-1
DNA: TGTGCCAGCAGTGAATGGAGGCAGCCCCAGCATTTT
CDR3: CASSEWRQPQHF

J: TRBJ2-5
size: NA
D: TRBD1
V: TRBV5-5
DNA: TGTGCCAGCAGCTTGGACGGACAGGAAGAGACCCAGTACTTC
CDR3: CASSLDGQEETQYF

J: TRBJ1-3
size: NA
D: NA
V: TRBV19
DNA: TGTGCCAGTATGAGACGGAACTCTGGAAACACCATATATTTT
CDR3: CASMRRNSGNTIYF

J: TRBJ1-1
size: NA
D: NA
V: TRBV29-1
DNA: TGCAGCGGGACGGTGAACACTGAAGCTTTCTTT
CDR3: CSGTVNTEAFF

J: TRBJ1-2
size: NA
D: TRBD1
V: TRBV6-5
DNA: TGTGCCAGCAGTTCTCAGGGGGCGGGTGGCTACACCTTC
CDR3: CASSSQGAGGYTF

J: TRBJ1-3
size: NA
D: NA
V: TRBV11-2
DNA: TGTGCCAGCAGCTTTTCGGGTGAAAACGCCATATATTTT
CDR3: CASSFSGENAIYF

J: TRBJ1-2
size: NA
D: NA
V: TRBV11-1
DNA: TGTGCCAGCAGTTCCGGGCGGGGGAACTATGGCTACACCTTC
CDR3: CASSSGRGNYGYTF

J: TRBJ2-5
size: NA
D: NA
V: TRBV2
DNA: TGTGCCAGCAGTGAAGAAGGCGCGGGCAGCCAAGAGACCCAGTACTTC
CDR3: CASSEEGAGSQETQYF

J: TRBJ1-1
size: once
D: NA
V: TRBV11-2
DNA: TGTGCCAGCAGCTTAATGCTCGGAGCTTTCTTT
CDR3: CASSLMLGAFF

J: TRBJ2-3
size: NA
D: NA
V: TRBV2
DNA: TGTGCCAGCAGTGAATTTCGGGGCAGGTCAGATACGCAGTATTTT
CDR3: CASSEFRGRSDTQYF

J: TRBJ1-1
size: NA
D: NA
V: TRBV15
DNA: TGTGCCACCAGTAGTAGGGGACTGGGGAACACTGAAGCTTTCTTT
CDR3: CATSSRGLGNTEAFF

J: TRBJ1-5
size: NA
D: TRBD1
V: TRBV6-5
DNA: TGTGCCAGCAGCCCGGGACAGTTAAATCAGCCCCAGCATTTT
CDR3: CASSPGQLNQPQHF

J: TRBJ1-2
size: NA
D: NA
V: TRBV6-5
DNA: TGTGCCACCAAGCCCCCGACAGCCTTCTCGTATGGCTACACCTTC
CDR3: CATKPPTAFSYGYTF

J: TRBJ2-7
size: NA
D: NA
V: TRBV18
DNA: TGTGCCAGCTCACACTCGCGGGCACAGGGAGCCCACGAGCAGTACTTC
CDR3: CASSHSRAQGAHEQYF

J: TRBJ2-1
size: NA
D: TRBD1
V: TRBV5-4
DNA: TGTGCCAGCTTCTTCCCGGGACAGGTCAATGAGCAGTTCTTC
CDR3: CASFFPGQVNEQFF

J: TRBJ2-1
size: NA
D: TRBD1
V: TRBV6-5
DNA: TGTGCCAGCAAACTCGCAGGGGGCCCCTACAATGAGCAGTTCTTC
CDR3: CASKLAGGPYNEQFF

J: TRBJ2-3
size: NA
D: TRBD2
V: TRBV11-2
DNA: TGTGCCAGCAGCTCCTTCCCCCTCACTAGCGGGAGGGGCACAGATACGCAGTATTTT
CDR3: CASSSFPLTSGRGTDTQYF

J: TRBJ1-5
size: NA
D: NA
V: TRBV7-9
DNA: TGTGCCAGCAGCCCCAGGGACTTGGGACCCCAGCATTTT
CDR3: CASSPRDLGPQHF

J: TRBJ1-6
size: NA
D: TRBD1
V: TRBV6-4
DNA: TGTGCCAGCAGTTCCGGGACAGGGGTCTCACCCCTCCACTTT
CDR3: CASSSGTGVSPLHF

J: TRBJ2-1
size: NA
D: NA
V: TRBV5-8
DNA: TGTGCCAGCAGCCGGAGGCAGGGTGGTAATGAGCAGTTCTTC
CDR3: CASSRRQGGNEQFF

J: TRBJ2-5
size: NA
D: TRBD1
V: TRBV7-9
DNA: TGTGCCAGCAGCCCCGGGACAGGCCGTCAAGAGACCCAGTACTTC
CDR3: CASSPGTGRQETQYF

J: TRBJ2-1
size: few
D: TRBD2
V: TRBV27
DNA: TGTGCCAGCAGGGGACTAGCGGACTACAATGAGCAGTTCTTC
CDR3: CASRGLADYNEQFF

J: TRBJ1-6
size: NA
D: NA
V: TRBV11-3
DNA: TGTGCCAGCAGCTCGCCCGGGAACAGCTCCTATAATTCACCCCTCCACTTT
CDR3: CASSSPGNSSYNSPLHF

J: TRBJ1-2
size: NA
D: NA
V: TRBV3-1/TRBV3-2
DNA: TGTGCCAGCAGTCTTCGGGGCCAGGCTAACTATGGCTACACCTTC
CDR3: CASSLRGQANYGYTF

J: TRBJ1-5
size: NA
D: NA
V: TRBV5-8
DNA: TGTGCCAGCAGCCCCTCTCCCCCGGGTCAGCCCCAGCATTTT
CDR3: CASSPSPPGQPQHF

J: TRBJ1-1
size: once
D: NA
V: TRBV7-9
DNA: TGTGCCAGCAGCTTATCCCTCACTGAAGCTTTCTTT
CDR3: CASSLSLTEAFF

J: TRBJ2-3
size: NA
D: TRBD2
V: TRBV6-2/TRBV6-3
DNA: TGTGCCAGCAGTTACTCGCTAGCGGGGGCCACAGATACGCAGTATTTT
CDR3: CASSYSLAGATDTQYF

J: TRBJ2-5
size: NA
D: NA
V: TRBV7-2
DNA: TGTGCCAGCAGCTCCCGACAGCAAGAGACCCAGTACTTC
CDR3: CASSSRQQETQYF

J: TRBJ2-3
size: NA
D: NA
V: TRBV9
DNA: TGTGCCAGCAGCGTAGAGCTATTCGGAGATACGCAGTATTTT
CDR3: CASSVELFGDTQYF

J: TRBJ1-2
size: NA
D: NA
V: TRBV6-5
DNA: TGTGCCAGCAGTCCAGGGTCAAAAGGCTACACCTTC
CDR3: CASSPGSKGYTF

J: TRBJ2-5
size: NA
D: NA
V: TRBV5-1
DNA: TGCGCCAGCAGTGGAATTTGGGGGGTTGAAGAGGCCCAGTACTTC
CDR3: CASSGIWGVEEAQYF

J: TRBJ1-1
size: NA
D: NA
V: TRBV2
DNA: TGTGCCAGCAGTTTTGCTCTGGGTATGAACACTGAAGCTTTCTTT
CDR3: CASSFALGMNTEAFF

J: TRBJ2-7
size: once
D: TRBD1
V: TRBV3-1/TRBV3-2
DNA: TGTGCCAGCAGCCGCTCCGGGACAGGGCTCTACGAGCAGTACTTC
CDR3: CASSRSGTGLYEQYF

J: TRBJ2-5
size: NA
D: NA
V: TRBV5-1
DNA: TGCGCCAGCAGCTCGGACGCTTCTCAAGAGACCCAGTACTTC
CDR3: CASSSDASQETQYF

J: TRBJ2-1
size: NA
D: NA
V: TRBV5-8
DNA: TGTGCCATCGGGACGAGGGCTCGCAATGAGCAGTTCTTC
CDR3: CAIGTRARNEQFF

J: TRBJ2-6
size: NA
D: TRBD1
V: TRBV5-1
DNA: TGCGCCAGCAGCTCGGTCACAGGGGGAACTGGGGCCAACGTCCTGACTTTC
CDR3: CASSSVTGGTGANVLTF

J: TRBJ1-5
size: NA
D: NA
V: TRBV6-1
DNA: TGTGCCAGCAGTGAAAGGGGCAAGCCCCAGCATTTT
CDR3: CASSERGKPQHF

J: TRBJ2-7
size: once
D: NA
V: TRBV18
DNA: TGTGCCAGCTCACCACGACCGAGGAACGAGCAGTACTTC
CDR3: CASSPRPRNEQYF

J: TRBJ1-5
size: NA
D: NA
V: TRBV19
DNA: TGTGCCAGTAGTCCTTCTGGGACACTAAGCAATCAGCCCCAGCATTTT
CDR3: CASSPSGTLSNQPQHF

J: TRBJ1-4
size: NA
D: NA
V: TRBV14
DNA: TGTGCCAGCAGCCAAGAGGGATTTGGGACAACTAATGAAAAACTGTTTTTT
CDR3: CASSQEGFGTTNEKLFF

J: TRBJ1-1
size: NA
D: TRBD1
V: TRBV3-1/TRBV3-2
DNA: TGTGCCAGCAGCTCCCCGACAGGGGCTGAAGCTTTCTTT
CDR3: CASSSPTGAEAFF

J: TRBJ1-3
size: NA
D: NA
V: TRBV7-2
DNA: TGTGCCAGCAGCTTAAGCCGGGGAGGTGGAAACACCATATATTTT
CDR3: CASSLSRGGGNTIYF

J: TRBJ1-4
size: NA
D: TRBD1
V: TRBV5-4
DNA: TGTGCCAGCAGCACAGGACAGGGGGTAACTAATGAAAAACTGTTTTTT
CDR3: CASSTGQGVTNEKLFF

J: TRBJ2-7
size: NA
D: NA
V: TRBV6-5
DNA: TGTGCCAGCAGTTACGACGGCTACGAGCAGTACTTC
CDR3: CASSYDGYEQYF

J: TRBJ2-3
size: NA
D: NA
V: TRBV27
DNA: TGTGCCAGCAGTTTCTTTTCGGGGCTCACAGATACGCAGTATTTT
CDR3: CASSFFSGLTDTQYF

J: TRBJ2-6
size: NA
D: NA
V: TRBV19
DNA: TGTGCCACCCGGGGACATTCGAGTGGGGCCAACGTCCTGACTTTC
CDR3: CATRGHSSGANVLTF

J: TRBJ2-5
size: NA
D: TRBD2
V: TRBV27
DNA: TGTGCCAGCAGTTCCCAACTAGCGGGAGACAGGGAGACCCAGTACTTC
CDR3: CASSSQLAGDRETQYF

J: TRBJ2-7
size: few
D: NA
V: TRBV7-2
DNA: TGTGCCAGCAGCTTACGACCCCACGGGGGTTACGAGCAGTACTTC
CDR3: CASSLRPHGGYEQYF

J: TRBJ1-1
size: NA
D: TRBD1
V: TRBV25-1
DNA: TGTGCCAGCAGTGTTTCGGGGAGGGGGCTAACTGAAGCTTTCTTT
CDR3: CASSVSGRGLTEAFF

J: TRBJ2-7
size: NA
D: NA
V: TRBV5-1
DNA: TGCGCCAGCAGCCCCGGGATAATGGGGGGCGAGCAGTACTTC
CDR3: CASSPGIMGGEQYF

J: TRBJ2-2
size: NA
D: TRBD1
V: TRBV5-4
DNA: TGTGCCAGCAGCTTTCGGACAGGGGTCACCGGGGAGCTGTTTTTT
CDR3: CASSFRTGVTGELFF

J: TRBJ2-1
size: NA
D: NA
V: TRBV5-4
DNA: TGTGCCAGCAGCTTACCGGGACTGAAAAAGAATGAGCAGTTCTTC
CDR3: CASSLPGLKKNEQFF

J: TRBJ1-2
size: NA
D: NA
V: TRBV21-1
DNA: TGTGCCAGCAGCAAAGGGAACTTCAATCGGGGCTACACCTTC
CDR3: CASSKGNFNRGYTF

J: TRBJ1-5
size: NA
D: TRBD1
V: TRBV5-1
DNA: TGCGCCAGCAGCGGGACAGGGTTTGGTCAGCCCCAGCATTTT
CDR3: CASSGTGFGQPQHF